This T cell receptor beta chain was identified in a study of human T cells and chemical hapten exposure. Overall study context: The study enrolled mostly female patients with alopecia areata, totalis or universalis. Study-level findings and limits: Having alopecia, the donors may differ immunologically from healthy people.

Details on this clonotype: Its target is not known.

The germline gives CDR1 SGHKS, CDR2 YYEKEE (reference sequence). Trimming cost V 1 base and J 2 bases, with 10 bases left between them. CDR3 size: 15 residues. Time point denoted: patch test 3, about 24 weeks after DPC sensitization. Treatment denoted: therapeutic diphenylcyclopropenone sensitization with weekly scalp DPC. Each CDR3 protein gets one entry after TCRdb re-called the RACE reads with MiXCR. The profile shows roughly 200,000 distinct CDR3 sequences, around 25% of them singletons. The chain recombines TRBV5-5 with TRBJ2-1; D possibly corresponds to TRBD1 (6 bases). The sample was whole blood, taken in connection with sensitization to the hapten diphenylcyclopropenone (DPC). This clonotype was sampled from a middle-aged woman with alopecia areata. Some clones in this sample may be carry-over from other donors' samples. The CDR3 nucleotides read TGTGCCAGCAGCTTGAGTACAGGGCCCTACAATGAGCAGTTCTTC. Translated, it gives CASSLSTGPYNEQFF.